The 10 T cell receptor beta chains reported below all come from one sample, sequenced in a study of human T cells and chemical hapten exposure. TCRdb passed the RACE reads through MiXCR, listing each CDR3 protein once. Of roughly 52,000 distinct CDR3 sequences in the sample, 9.5% to 12% were seen once. Time point given: patch test 1, 2 weeks after DPC sensitization. Treatment described: therapeutic diphenylcyclopropenone sensitization with weekly scalp DPC. Sequencing started from total RNA isolated from unfractionated whole blood. The sample here was whole blood, taken in connection with sensitization to the hapten diphenylcyclopropenone (DPC). These receptors all come from a woman between 35 and 50 years old with alopecia areata. Some clones in this sample may be carry-over from other donors' samples.

This clonotype was counted at least ten times. This chain connects TRBV5-1 to TRBJ1-6, with 7 bases aligning to TRBD1. The V gene end was trimmed by 3 bases and the J gene end by 5 bases; junction bases not matched to a gene: 2. CDR1 SGHRS and CDR2 YFSETQ come from the germline V gene. The CDR3 totals 14 residues. As DNA, the CDR3 is TGCGCCAGCAGCTCGGGACAGAATAATTCACCCCTCCACTTT. It is translated as CASSSGQNNSPLHF.

This clonotype was detected ten times or more. The chain links TRBV7-2 to TRBJ1-2; 7 nucleotides line up with TRBD1. The CDR3 consists of 14 residues. The junction had 1 base not matched to a gene; V was cut back by 1 base and J by 2 bases. Looked up from germline, CDR1 is SGHTA and CDR2 is FQGNSA. The CDR3 reads CASSLEGANYGYTF. The DNA of the CDR3 is TGTGCCAGCAGCTTAGAGGGGGCCAACTATGGCTACACCTTC.

This clonotype is medium-sized in the sample. The chain employs TRBV7-9 and TRBJ1-3; D not certain. CDR3 length equals 15 residues. V lost 2 bases and J lost 0, with 8 bases in between. Germline V gene sequence: CDR1 SEHNR, CDR2 FQNEAQ (reference sequence). This chain's CDR3 is CASSLRESSGNTIYF. The CDR3, as DNA: TGTGCCAGCAGCTTACGGGAGAGCTCTGGAAACACCATATATTTT.

The chain is built from TRBV20-1 and TRBJ1-2, with a tentative D call TRBD1 (5 bases). The CDR3 runs 12 residues. Per the germline V gene, CDR1 is DFQATT and CDR2 is SNEGSKA (reference sequence). The DNA of the CDR3 is TGCAGAGTACCGACAGAAAACTATGGCTACACCTTC. Its protein is CRVPTENYGYTF.

The chain employs TRBV5-1 and TRBJ2-7, with D possibly matching TRBD1 (6 bases). Germline CDR1 SGHRS, CDR2 YFSETQ. The V end lost 4 bases, the J end lost 3 bases, and 14 bases lay between the germline ends. The CDR3 spans 14 residues. This CDR3 reads CASSGPPGDYEQYF. The CDR3 nucleotides are TGCGCCAGCAGCGGGCCCCCAGGGGACTACGAGCAGTACTTC.

This clonotype came up many times. This chain links TRBV7-9 with TRBJ2-4; a weak D match, TRBD1 (5 bases). The CDR3 runs 13 residues. V was pared by 5 bases and J by 7 bases, with 12 bases between. Germline V gene data show CDR1 as SEHNR and CDR2 as FQNEAQ (reference sequence). The CDR3 is CASSTLPGNIQYF. CDR3 nucleotides: TGTGCCAGCAGCACCCTACCAGGGAACATTCAGTACTTC.

The chain recombines TRBV20-1 with TRBJ2-7; D may be TRBD1 (5 bases). The CDR3 length is 14 residues. Germline V gene sequence: CDR1 DFQATT, CDR2 SNEGSKA (reference sequence). Between the trimmed V and J ends, which lost 2 bases and 1 base, there was a span of 12 bases. The CDR3 loop reads CSARFAQGSYEQYF. The CDR3 bases are TGCAGTGCTAGATTCGCTCAGGGATCCTACGAGCAGTACTTC.

The chain recombines TRBV6-5 with TRBJ2-5; the D is unclear. Germline V gene lookup returns CDR1 MNHEY and CDR2 SVGAGI. Trimming removed 5 bases from V and 3 bases from J, with 10 bases in between. CDR3 length: 13 amino acids. The CDR3 region is CASSTTVKETQYF. The DNA for the CDR3 is TGTGCCAGCAGTACTACAGTAAAAGAGACCCAGTACTTC.

The chain uses TRBV28 and TRBJ1-6, with D possibly TRBD1 on 6 matching bases. Germline V gives CDR1 MDHEN, CDR2 SYDVKM. Trimming took 7 bases from V and 7 from J, leaving 11 bases between them. The CDR3 has 13 residues. The CDR3 region has the DNA TGTGCCAGCATTCAGGGGAACAATTCACCCCTCCACTTT. Residues: CASIQGNNSPLHF.

This clonotype is medium-sized. The V call is TRBV2, the J call TRBJ1-3; no reliable D call. V gave up 3 bases and J gave up 0 bases, with 12 bases separating them. There are 16 residues in the CDR3. Germline CDR1 SNHLY, CDR2 FYNNEI. The CDR3 coding sequence is TGTGCCAGCAGTGATTATAAGGCAGTCTCTGGAAACACCATATATTTT. Its translation: CASSDYKAVSGNTIYF.